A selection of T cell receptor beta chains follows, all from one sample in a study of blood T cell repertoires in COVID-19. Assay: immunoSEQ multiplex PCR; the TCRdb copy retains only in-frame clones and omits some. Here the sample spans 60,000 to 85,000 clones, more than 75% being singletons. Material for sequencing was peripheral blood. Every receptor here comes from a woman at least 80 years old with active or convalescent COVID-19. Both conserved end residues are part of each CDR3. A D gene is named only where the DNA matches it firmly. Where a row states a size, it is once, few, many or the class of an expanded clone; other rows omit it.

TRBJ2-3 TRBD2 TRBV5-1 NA TGCGCCAGCGCCGGGGGGGTTGTCACAGATACGCAGTATTTT CASAGGVVTDTQYF
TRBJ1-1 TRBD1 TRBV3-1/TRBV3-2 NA TGTGCCAGCAGCCGCCGACAGGGGGCGAAAGCTTTCTTT CASSRRQGAKAFF
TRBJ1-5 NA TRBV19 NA TGTGCCAGTAGTATCGTCGAGGTGGGTCAGCCCCAGCATTTT CASSIVEVGQPQHF
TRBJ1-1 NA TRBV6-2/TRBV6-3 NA TGTGCCAGCAGCCCCCTGCGCGTGAACACTGAAGCTTTCTTT CASSPLRVNTEAFF
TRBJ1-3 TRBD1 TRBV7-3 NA TGTGCCAGCAGTTATACAGGGGCTGGAAACACCATATATTTT CASSYTGAGNTIYF
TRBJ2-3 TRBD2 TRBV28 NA TGTGCCAGCAGTTCCACCCCTCTAGCGGGGGGCCTAGGTACGCAGTATTTT CASSSTPLAGGLGTQYF
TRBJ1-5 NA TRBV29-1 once TGCAGCGTTGGAGACAGAAGCAATCAGCCCCAGCATTTT CSVGDRSNQPQHF
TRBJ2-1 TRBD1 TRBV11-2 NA TGTGCCAGCAGACCAACCCGGGACAGGGTGTTCAATGAGCAGTTCTTC CASRPTRDRVFNEQFF
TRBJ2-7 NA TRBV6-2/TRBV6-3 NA TGTGCCAGCAGCATCCTTGGCGGGGGCTGGTCGGGCGAGCAGTACTTC CASSILGGGWSGEQYF
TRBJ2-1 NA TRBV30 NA TGTGCCTGGAGTGTTGCGGTTTCTCTACCCAATGAGCAGTTCTTC CAWSVAVSLPNEQFF
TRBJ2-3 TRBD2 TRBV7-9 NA TGTGCCAGCAGCAACACCGGGGCGGGGGGGACTCCCCCCGTGCACACAGATACGCAGTATTTT CASSNTGAGGTPPVHTDTQYF
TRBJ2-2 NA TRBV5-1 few TGCGCCAGCCGAAACACAGCGAACACCGGGGAGCTGTTTTTT CASRNTANTGELFF
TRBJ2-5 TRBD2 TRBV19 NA TGTGCCAGTAGTAGGCGCAGGGAGGGAGGGTTCCCTGGAGAGACCCAGTACTTC CASSRRREGGFPGETQYF
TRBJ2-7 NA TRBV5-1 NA TGCGCCAGCAGCATCGGACAGTTCGACGAGCAGTACTTC CASSIGQFDEQYF
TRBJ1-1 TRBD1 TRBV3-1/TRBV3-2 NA TGTGCCAGCAGAGAACAGGGGCTAAACACTGAAGCTTTCTTT CASREQGLNTEAFF
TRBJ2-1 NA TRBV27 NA TGTGCCAGCAGTTTAGCATACAGGGCCTACAATGAGCAGTTCTTC CASSLAYRAYNEQFF
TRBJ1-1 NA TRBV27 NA TGTGCCAGCAGCAGAGTTGGCAGGCTGAACACTGAAGCTTTCTTT CASSRVGRLNTEAFF
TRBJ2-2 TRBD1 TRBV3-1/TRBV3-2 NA TGTGCCAGCAGCCAAACCGGGACAGGGGCCGGGGAGCTGTTTTTT CASSQTGTGAGELFF
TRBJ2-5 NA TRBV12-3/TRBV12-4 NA TGTGCCAGCAGTTTAGGCGGGGAAGAGACCCAGTACTTC CASSLGGEETQYF
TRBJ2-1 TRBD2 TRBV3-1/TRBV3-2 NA TGTGCCAGCAGCCAAGAGGAGCGGGGGCAGTTCTTC CASSQEERGQFF
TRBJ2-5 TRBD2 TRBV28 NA TGTGCCAGCAGTTTTGGGGGGGTAAAAGAGACCCAGTACTTC CASSFGGVKETQYF
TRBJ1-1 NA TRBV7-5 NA TGTGCCAGAAGCAGAGCAGGGGGCCCTGATCGGGAAGCTTTCTTT CARSRAGGPDREAFF
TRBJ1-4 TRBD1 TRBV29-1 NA TGCAGCGCCGGGACAGGGGCAGGTGGGGAACTGTTTTTT CSAGTGAGGELFF
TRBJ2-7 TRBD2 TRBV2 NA TGTGCCAGCAGTGAAGAGAGTGGGGGGGCCTACGAGCAGTACTTC CASSEESGGAYEQYF
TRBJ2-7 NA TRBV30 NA TGTGCCTGGAGGGGTACAATAAGCGCCTACGAGCAGTACTTC CAWRGTISAYEQYF
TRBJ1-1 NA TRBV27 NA TGTGCCAGCAGCCCGAAGGGGGCTGAAGCTTTCTTT CASSPKGAEAFF
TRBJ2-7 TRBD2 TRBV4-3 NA TGCGCCAGCAGCCAAGATGGGACTAGCGGGGGCGAGCAGTACTTC CASSQDGTSGGEQYF
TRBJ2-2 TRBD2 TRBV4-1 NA TGCGCCAGCGATAGCGGGGGGGCCGGGGAGCTGTTTTTT CASDSGGAGELFF
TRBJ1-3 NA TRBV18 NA TGTGCCAGCTCACCGAGACAGGAGGCCTCTGGAAACACCATATATTTT CASSPRQEASGNTIYF
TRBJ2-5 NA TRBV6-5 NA TGTGCCAGCAGGGGCCAGGAAAGGACCCAGTACTTC CASRGQERTQYF
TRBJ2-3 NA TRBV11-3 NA TGTGCCAGCAGCCCCGAGATACCGGGGGGCACAGATACGCAGTATTTT CASSPEIPGGTDTQYF
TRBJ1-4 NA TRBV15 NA TGTGCCACCAGCAGAGGACTTGATGAAAAACTGTTTTTT CATSRGLDEKLFF
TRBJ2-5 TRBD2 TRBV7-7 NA TGTGCCAGCAGCCCCGGGGGGGTACCGGCAGAGACCCAGTACTTC CASSPGGVPAETQYF
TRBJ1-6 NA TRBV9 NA TGTGCCAGCAGCGTAGTACAGGATTCACCCCTCCACTTT CASSVVQDSPLHF
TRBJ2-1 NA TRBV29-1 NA TGCAGCGGCGGGGAGGGGGTCCATGAGCAGTTCTTC CSGGEGVHEQFF
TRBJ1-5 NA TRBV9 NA TGTGCCAGCAGCGGGGGCCCGTGGGATCAGCCCCAGCATTTT CASSGGPWDQPQHF
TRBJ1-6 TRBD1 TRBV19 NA TGTGCCAGTAACCTAATAGGAGTGGGGACAGGGTATGATTCACCCCTCCACTTT CASNLIGVGTGYDSPLHF
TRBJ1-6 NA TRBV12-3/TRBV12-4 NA TGTGCCAGCAGTTCCTACAGGGATTCACCCCTCCACTTT CASSSYRDSPLHF
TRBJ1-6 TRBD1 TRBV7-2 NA TGTGCCAGCAGCCTTACAGGGGTCCCCAATTCACCCCTCCACTTT CASSLTGVPNSPLHF
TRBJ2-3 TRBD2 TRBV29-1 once TGCAGCGTGGGAGGGCGGTCTAACACAGATACGCAGTATTTT CSVGGRSNTDTQYF
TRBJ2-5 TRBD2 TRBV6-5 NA TGTGCCAGCAGTTATAGGGGACTAGCGGGAGAGACCCAGTACTTC CASSYRGLAGETQYF